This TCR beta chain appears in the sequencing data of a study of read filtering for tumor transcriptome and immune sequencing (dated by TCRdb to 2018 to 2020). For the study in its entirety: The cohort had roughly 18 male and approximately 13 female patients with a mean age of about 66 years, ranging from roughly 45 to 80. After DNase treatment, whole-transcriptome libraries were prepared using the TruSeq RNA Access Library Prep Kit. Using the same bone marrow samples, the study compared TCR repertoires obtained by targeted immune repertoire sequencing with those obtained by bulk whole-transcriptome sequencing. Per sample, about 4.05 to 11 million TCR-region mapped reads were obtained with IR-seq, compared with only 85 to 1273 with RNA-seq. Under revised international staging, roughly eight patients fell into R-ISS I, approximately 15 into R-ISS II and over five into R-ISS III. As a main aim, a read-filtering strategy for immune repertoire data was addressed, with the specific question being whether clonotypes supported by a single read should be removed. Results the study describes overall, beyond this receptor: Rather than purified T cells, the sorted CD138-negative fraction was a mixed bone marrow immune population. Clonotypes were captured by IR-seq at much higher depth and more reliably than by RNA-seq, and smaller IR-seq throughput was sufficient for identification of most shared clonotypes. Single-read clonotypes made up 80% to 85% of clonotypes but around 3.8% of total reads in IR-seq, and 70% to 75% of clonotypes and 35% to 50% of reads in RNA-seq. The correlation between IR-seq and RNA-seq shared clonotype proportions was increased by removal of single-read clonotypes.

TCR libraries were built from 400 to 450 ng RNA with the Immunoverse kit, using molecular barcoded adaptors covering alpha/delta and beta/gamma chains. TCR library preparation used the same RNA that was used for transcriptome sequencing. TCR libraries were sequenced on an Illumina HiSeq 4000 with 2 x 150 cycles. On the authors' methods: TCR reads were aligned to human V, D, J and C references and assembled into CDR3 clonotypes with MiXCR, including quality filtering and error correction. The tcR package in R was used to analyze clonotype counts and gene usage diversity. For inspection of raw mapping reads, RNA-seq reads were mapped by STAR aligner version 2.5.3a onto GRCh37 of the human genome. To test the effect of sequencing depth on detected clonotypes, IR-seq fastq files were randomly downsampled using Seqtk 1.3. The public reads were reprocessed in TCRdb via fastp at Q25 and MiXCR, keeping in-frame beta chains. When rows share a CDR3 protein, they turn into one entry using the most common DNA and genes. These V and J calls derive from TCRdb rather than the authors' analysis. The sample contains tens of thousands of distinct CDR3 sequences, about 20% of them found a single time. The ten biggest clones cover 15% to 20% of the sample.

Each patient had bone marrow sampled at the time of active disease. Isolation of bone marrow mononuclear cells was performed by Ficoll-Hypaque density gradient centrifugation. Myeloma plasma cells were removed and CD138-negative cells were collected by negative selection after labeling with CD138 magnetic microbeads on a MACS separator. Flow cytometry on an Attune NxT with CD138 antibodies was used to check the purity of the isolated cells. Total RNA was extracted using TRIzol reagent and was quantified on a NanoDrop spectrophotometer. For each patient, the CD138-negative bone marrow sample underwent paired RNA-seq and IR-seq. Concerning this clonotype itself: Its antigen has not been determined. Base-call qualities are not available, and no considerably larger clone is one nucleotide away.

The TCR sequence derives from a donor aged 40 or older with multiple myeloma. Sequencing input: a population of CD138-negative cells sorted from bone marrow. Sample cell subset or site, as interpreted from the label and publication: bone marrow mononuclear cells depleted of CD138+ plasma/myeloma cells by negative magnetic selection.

The CDR3 reads as follows: CASNSDGKETQYF. The nucleotide sequence is given as TGTGCCAGTAACTCGGACGGGAAAGAGACCCAGTACTTC. The chain is made from TRBV19 and TRBJ2-5, with TRBD2 as a weak D call on 5 bases. The CDR3 measures 13 amino acids from cysteine to phenylalanine. The kept DNA is CDR3 alone, 39 bases in frame from the first base. V loses 7 bases, J loses 3 bases, and the germline ends lie 12 bases apart. CDR1 and CDR2, looked up from the germline V gene (reference sequence), are LNHDA and SQIVND.